This T cell receptor beta chain was obtained from a study of blood T cell repertoires in COVID-19. Turning to the study itself: Donors in the United States, Italy and Spain gave samples during acute or convalescent COVID-19.

Turning to this clone: The junction does not match germline at one end; this may be a read error.

Measured with immunoSEQ multiplex PCR; TCRdb has only the in-frame clones, and not every one. The sample contains about 210,000 clones, 80% to 85% of which appear only once. CDR3 length equals 14 residues. The germline gives CDR1 MNHEY, CDR2 SVGAGI. The source material was PBMCs or T cells enriched from blood (not recorded which). The TCR comes from a young woman who had been exposed to COVID-19. This chain uses TRBV6-5 with TRBJ2-5; TRBD1 is a possible D gene (6 bases). The CDR3 nucleotides read TGTGCCAGCAGCTACTCTCAGGGGCGAGAGACCCAGTACTTC. It is translated as CASSYSQGRETQYF.